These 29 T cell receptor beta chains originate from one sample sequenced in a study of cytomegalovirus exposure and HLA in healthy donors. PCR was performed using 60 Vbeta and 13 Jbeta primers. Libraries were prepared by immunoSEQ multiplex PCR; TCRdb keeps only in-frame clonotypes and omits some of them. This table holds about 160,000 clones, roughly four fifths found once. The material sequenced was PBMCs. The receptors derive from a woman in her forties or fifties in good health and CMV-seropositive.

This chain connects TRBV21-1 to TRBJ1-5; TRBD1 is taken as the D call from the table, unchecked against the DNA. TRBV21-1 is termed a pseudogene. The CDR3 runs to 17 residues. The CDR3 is CASSRKPGRGENQPQHF. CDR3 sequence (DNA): TGTGCCAGCAGCCGAAAACCGGGCAGGGGAGAAAATCAGCCCCAGCATTTT.

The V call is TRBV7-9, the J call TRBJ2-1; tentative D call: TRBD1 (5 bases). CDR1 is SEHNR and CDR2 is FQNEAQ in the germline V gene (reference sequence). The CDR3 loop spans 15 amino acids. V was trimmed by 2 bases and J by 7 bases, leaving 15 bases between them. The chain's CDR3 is CASSLLLGVGNEQFF. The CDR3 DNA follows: TGTGCCAGCAGCTTACTTTTAGGGGTCGGGAATGAGCAGTTCTTC.

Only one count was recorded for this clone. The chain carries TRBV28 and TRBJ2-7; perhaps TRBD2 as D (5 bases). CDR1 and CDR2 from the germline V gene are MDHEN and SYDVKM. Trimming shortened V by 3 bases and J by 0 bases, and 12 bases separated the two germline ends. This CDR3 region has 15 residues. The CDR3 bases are TGTGCCAGCAGTTTTGTAGCGACAAGCTCCTACGAGCAGTACTTC. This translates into CASSFVATSSYEQYF. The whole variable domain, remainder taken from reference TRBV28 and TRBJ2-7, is DVKVTQSSRYLVKRTGEKVFLECVQDMDHENMFWYRQDPGLGLRLIYFSYDVKMKEKGDIPEGYSVSREKKERFSLILESASTNQTSMYLCASSFVATSSYEQYFGPGTRLTVT.

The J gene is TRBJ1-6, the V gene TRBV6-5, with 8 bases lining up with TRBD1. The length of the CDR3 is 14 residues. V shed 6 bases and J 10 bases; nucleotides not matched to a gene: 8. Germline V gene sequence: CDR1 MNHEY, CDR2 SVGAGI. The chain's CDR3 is CASRRGQGKSPLHF. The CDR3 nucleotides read TGTGCCAGCAGACGCGGACAGGGAAAATCACCCCTCCACTTT.

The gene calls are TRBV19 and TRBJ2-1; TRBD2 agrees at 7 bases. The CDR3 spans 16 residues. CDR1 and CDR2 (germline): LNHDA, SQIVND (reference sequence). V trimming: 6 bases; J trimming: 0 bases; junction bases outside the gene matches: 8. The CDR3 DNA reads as TGTGCCAGTAGCAGGACCTCGGGGGGCTCCTACAATGAGCAGTTCTTC. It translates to CASSRTSGGSYNEQFF. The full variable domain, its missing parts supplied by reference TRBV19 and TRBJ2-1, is DGGITQSPKYLFRKEGQNVTLSCEQNLNHDAMYWYRQDPGQGLRLIYYSQIVNDFQKGDIAEGYSVSREKKESFPLTVTSAQKNPTAFYLCASSRTSGGSYNEQFFGPGTRLTVL.

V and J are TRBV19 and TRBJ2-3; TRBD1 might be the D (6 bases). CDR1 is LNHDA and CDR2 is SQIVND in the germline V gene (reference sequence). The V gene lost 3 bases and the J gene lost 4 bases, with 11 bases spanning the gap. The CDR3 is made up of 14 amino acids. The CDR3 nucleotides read TGTGCCAGTAGTATTGGACAGATCGCAGATACGCAGTATTTT. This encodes CASSIGQIADTQYF.

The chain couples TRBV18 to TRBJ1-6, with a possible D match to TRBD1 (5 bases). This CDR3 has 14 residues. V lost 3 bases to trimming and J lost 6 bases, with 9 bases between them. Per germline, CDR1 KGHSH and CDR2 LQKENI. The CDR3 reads CASSPSGPNSPLHF. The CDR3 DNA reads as TGTGCCAGCTCACCTTCAGGGCCTAATTCACCCCTCCACTTT.

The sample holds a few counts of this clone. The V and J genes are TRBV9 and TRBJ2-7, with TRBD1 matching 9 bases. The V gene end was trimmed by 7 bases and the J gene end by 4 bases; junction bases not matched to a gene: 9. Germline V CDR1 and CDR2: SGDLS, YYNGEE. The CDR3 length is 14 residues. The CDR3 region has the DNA TGTGCCAGCGGTCCGGGGACAGGGACTTACGAGCAGTACTTC. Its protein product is CASGPGTGTYEQYF.

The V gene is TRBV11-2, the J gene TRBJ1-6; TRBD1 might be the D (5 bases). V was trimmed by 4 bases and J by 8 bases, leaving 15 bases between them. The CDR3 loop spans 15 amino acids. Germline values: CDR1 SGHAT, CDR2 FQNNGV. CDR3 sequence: CASSSATRGDSPLHF. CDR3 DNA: TGTGCCAGCAGCTCCGCCACTCGGGGGGATTCACCCCTCCACTTT.

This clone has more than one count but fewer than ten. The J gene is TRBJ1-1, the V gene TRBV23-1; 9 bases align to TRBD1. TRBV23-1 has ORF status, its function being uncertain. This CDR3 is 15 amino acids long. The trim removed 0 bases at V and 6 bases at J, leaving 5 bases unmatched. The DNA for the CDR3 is TGCGCCAGCAGTCAATCGGGCGGGACAGGGCCTGAAGCTTTCTTT. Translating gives CASSQSGGTGPEAFF.

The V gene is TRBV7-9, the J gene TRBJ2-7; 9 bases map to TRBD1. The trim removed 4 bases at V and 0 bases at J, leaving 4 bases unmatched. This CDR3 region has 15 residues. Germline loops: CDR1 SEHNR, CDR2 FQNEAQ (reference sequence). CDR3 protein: CASSSPGQGSYEQYF. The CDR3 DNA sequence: TGTGCCAGCAGCTCTCCGGGACAGGGCTCCTACGAGCAGTACTTC.

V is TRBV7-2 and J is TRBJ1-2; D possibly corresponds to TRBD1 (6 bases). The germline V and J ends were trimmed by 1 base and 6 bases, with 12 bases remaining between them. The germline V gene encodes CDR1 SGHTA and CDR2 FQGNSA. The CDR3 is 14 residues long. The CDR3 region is CASSLVRGADGYTF. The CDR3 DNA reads TGTGCCAGCAGCTTAGTGCGGGGGGCGGATGGCTACACCTTC. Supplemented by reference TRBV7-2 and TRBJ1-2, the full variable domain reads GAGVSQSPSNKVTEKGKDVELRCDPISGHTALYWYRQSLGQGLEFLIYFQGNSAPDKSGLPSDRFSAERTGGSVSTLTIQRTQQEDSAVYLCASSLVRGADGYTFGSGTRLTVV.

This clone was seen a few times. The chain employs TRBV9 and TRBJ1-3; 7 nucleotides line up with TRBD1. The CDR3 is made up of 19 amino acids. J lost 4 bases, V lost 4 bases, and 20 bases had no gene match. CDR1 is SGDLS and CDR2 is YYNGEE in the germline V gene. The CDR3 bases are TGTGCCAGCAGCAAAAAGCCTTCTGAAGACAGGGTGAGGGGAAACACCATATATTTT. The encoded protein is CASSKKPSEDRVRGNTIYF.

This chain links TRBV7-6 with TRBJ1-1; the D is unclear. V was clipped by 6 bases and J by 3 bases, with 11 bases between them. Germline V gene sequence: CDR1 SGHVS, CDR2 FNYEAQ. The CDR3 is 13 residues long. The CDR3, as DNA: TGTGCCAGCAGTTCCGGCCGGGACACTGAAGCTTTCTTT. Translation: CASSSGRDTEAFF.

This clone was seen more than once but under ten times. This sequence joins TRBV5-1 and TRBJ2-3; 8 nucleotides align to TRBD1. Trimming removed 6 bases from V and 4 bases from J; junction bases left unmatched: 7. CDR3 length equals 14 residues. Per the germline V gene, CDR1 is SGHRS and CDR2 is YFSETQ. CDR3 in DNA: TGCGCCAGCATTGCAGGGGGCAACGCAGATACGCAGTATTTT. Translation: CASIAGGNADTQYF.

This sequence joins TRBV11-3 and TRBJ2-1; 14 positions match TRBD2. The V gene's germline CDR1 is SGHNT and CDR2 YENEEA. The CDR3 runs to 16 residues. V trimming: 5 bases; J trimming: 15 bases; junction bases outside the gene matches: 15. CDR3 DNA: TGTGCCAGCAGCAGAGGGGTGGGGACTAGCGGGAGAGCTTTGTTCTTC. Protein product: CASSRGVGTSGRALFF.

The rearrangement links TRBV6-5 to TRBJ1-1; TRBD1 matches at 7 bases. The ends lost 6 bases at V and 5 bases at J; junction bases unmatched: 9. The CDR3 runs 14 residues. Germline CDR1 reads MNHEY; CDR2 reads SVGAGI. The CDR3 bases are TGTGCCAGCAGCTTCCGGGACAGTCAGACTGAAGCTTTCTTT. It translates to CASSFRDSQTEAFF.

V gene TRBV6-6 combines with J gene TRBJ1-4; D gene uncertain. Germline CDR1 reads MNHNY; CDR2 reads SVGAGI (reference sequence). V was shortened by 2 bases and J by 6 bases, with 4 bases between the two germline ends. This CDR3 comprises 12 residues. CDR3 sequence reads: CASSYADEKLFF. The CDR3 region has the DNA TGTGCCAGCAGTTACGCGGATGAAAAACTGTTTTTT.

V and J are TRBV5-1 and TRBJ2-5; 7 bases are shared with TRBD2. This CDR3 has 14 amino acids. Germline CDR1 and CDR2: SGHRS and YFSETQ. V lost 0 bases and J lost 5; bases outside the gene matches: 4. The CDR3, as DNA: TGCGCCAGCAGCTTGGGGACTAGTATCGAGACCCAGTACTTC. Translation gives CASSLGTSIETQYF.

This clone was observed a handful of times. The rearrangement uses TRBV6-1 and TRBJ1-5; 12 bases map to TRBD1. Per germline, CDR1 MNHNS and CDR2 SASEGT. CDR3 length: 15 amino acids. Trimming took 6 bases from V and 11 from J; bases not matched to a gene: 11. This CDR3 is CASSGTGGFPGAQHF. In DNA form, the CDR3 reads TGTGCCAGCAGCGGGACAGGGGGCTTTCCCGGGGCCCAGCATTTT.

This CDR3 is CAWSPGRTSGVGETQYF. For the CDR3, the DNA is TGTGCCTGGAGTCCGGGCAGGACTAGCGGGGTCGGGGAGACCCAGTACTTC. The chain carries TRBV30 and TRBJ2-5, with 12 nucleotides matching TRBD2. The junction had 12 bases not matched to a gene; V was cut back by 2 bases and J by 5 bases. CDR3 size: 17 residues. CDR1 GTSNPN and CDR2 SVGIG come from the germline V gene (reference sequence).

The CDR3 nucleotides are TGTGCCAGCAGCGATAGGGGGTCCGGAGGTGGCTACACCTTC. Its protein is CASSDRGSGGGYTF. J is TRBJ1-2 and V is TRBV6-1; a weak D match, TRBD1 (6 bases). The germline V gene encodes CDR1 MNHNS and CDR2 SASEGT. The CDR3 has 14 amino acids. Deletions cut 6 bases from V and 7 bases from J, with 18 bases between.

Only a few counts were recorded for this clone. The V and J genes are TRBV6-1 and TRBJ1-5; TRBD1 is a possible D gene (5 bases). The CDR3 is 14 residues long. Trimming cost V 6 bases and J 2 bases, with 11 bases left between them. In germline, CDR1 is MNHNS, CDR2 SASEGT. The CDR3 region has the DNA TGTGCCAGCAGCCAGGGAAGGGGCAATCAGCCCCAGCATTTT. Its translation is CASSQGRGNQPQHF.

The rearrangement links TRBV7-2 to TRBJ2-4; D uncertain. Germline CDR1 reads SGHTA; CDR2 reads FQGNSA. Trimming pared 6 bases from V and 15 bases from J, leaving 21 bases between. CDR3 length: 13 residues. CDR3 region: CASSANRGSDLYF. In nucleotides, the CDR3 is TGTGCCAGCAGTGCAAACCGAGGATCTGACCTGTACTTC.

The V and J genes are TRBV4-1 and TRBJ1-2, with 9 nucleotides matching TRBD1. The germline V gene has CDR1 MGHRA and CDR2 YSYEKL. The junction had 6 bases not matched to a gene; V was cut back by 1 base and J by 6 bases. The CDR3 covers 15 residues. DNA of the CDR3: TGCGCCAGCAGCCAAGGGGACAGGGAACGTGATGGCTACACCTTC. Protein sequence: CASSQGDRERDGYTF.

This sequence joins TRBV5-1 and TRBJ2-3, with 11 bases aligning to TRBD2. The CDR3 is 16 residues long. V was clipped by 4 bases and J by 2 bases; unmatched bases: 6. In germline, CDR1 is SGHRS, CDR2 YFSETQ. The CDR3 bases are TGCGCCAGCAGCCCCGGGACTAGCGGTTACACAGATACGCAGTATTTT. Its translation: CASSPGTSGYTDTQYF.

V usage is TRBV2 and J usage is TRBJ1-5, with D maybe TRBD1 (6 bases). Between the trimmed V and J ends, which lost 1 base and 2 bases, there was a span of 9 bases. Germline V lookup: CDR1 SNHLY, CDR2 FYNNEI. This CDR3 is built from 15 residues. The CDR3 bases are TGTGCCAGCAGTGAAGATGGGGGCGGCAATCAGCCCCAGCATTTT. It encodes CASSEDGGGNQPQHF.

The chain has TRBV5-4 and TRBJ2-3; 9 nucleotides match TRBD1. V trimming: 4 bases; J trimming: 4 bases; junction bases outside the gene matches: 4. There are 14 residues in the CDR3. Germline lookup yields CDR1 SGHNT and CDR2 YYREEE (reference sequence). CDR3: CASSHGQGSDTQYF. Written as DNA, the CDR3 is TGTGCCAGCAGCCATGGACAGGGGTCAGATACGCAGTATTTT.

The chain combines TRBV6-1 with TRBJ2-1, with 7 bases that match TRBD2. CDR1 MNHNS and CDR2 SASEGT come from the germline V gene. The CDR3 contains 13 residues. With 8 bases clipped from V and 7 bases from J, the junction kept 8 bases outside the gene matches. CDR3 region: CASRGGQHNEQFF. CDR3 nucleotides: TGTGCCAGCCGGGGAGGGCAGCATAATGAGCAGTTCTTC.